A selection of T cell receptor beta chains follows, all from one sample in a study of cytomegalovirus exposure and HLA in healthy donors. The method was immunoSEQ multiplex PCR; TCRdb's version includes in-frame clones alone and lacks a portion of them. The repertoire holds about 130,000 clones, with approximately 82% as singletons. Material: PBMCs. The receptors stem from a man aged 30 to 45 in good health and CMV-seropositive. CDR3s include the opening cysteine and the closing phenylalanine or tryptophan. A D gene is named only where the DNA matches it firmly. Size tells how often a clone was seen (once, few, many) or the class of an expanded clone, and some rows leave it out.

size	D	J	V	DNA	CDR3
NA	TRBD2	TRBJ2-1	TRBV10-3	TGTGCCATCAGTGATCTTGCGGGAGGATTCAATGAGCAGTTCTTC	CAISDLAGGFNEQFF
NA	TRBD1	TRBJ2-2	TRBV9	TGTGCCAGCAGCGGACAGGGGGGGGAAAGCGGGGAGCTGTTTTTT	CASSGQGGESGELFF
NA	NA	TRBJ2-5	TRBV30	TGTGCCTGGAGTCCTTCTGACGGGGAGACCCAGTACTTC	CAWSPSDGETQYF
NA	NA	TRBJ1-1	TRBV5-1	TGCGCCAGCAGCCTATCGGGACTCCTGACCGAAGCTTTCTTT	CASSLSGLLTEAFF
NA	NA	TRBJ2-1	TRBV6-1	TGTGCCAGCAGAAACAGGGTGTCCTACAATGAGCAGTTCTTC	CASRNRVSYNEQFF
NA	TRBD2	TRBJ2-5	TRBV15	TGTGCCACCAGCAGACCCGGGACTAGCGGGAAAGAGACCCAGTACTTC	CATSRPGTSGKETQYF
NA	NA	TRBJ2-3	TRBV6-5	TGTGCCAGCAGTCCGACAGGATCTAATACGCAGTATTTT	CASSPTGSNTQYF
NA	TRBD2	TRBJ2-7	TRBV7-2	TGTGCCAGCAGCTTAGCTAGCGGGATCAGCTCCGAGCAGTACTTC	CASSLASGISSEQYF
NA	NA	TRBJ2-6	TRBV5-1	TGCGCCAGCAGCCCCGCCCCGGGGTCTGGGGCCAACGTCCTGACTTTC	CASSPAPGSGANVLTF
NA	TRBD2	TRBJ2-4	TRBV4-1	TGCGCCAGCAGCCAAACAGCGGGAGGGGCAAACATTCAGTACTTC	CASSQTAGGANIQYF
NA	NA	TRBJ1-1	TRBV19	TGTGCCAGTAGTGTCCGATGGGGCAACACTGAAGCTTTCTTT	CASSVRWGNTEAFF
once	NA	TRBJ1-4	TRBV5-1	TGCGCCAGCAGCTTGGGTGGGGCCATTGATGAAAAACTGTTTTTT	CASSLGGAIDEKLFF
NA	NA	TRBJ2-1	TRBV7-2	TGTGCCAGCAGCTCCAAGAGGGCAGGGGCCCATGAGCAGTTCTTC	CASSSKRAGAHEQFF
NA	NA	TRBJ2-6	TRBV30	TGTGCCTGGGGCGGCGGGGCTGGGGCCAACGTCCTGACTTTC	CAWGGGAGANVLTF
NA	NA	TRBJ1-4	TRBV7-9	TGTGCCAGCAGCTTTGAGGGAGAAAAACTGTTTTTT	CASSFEGEKLFF
once	TRBD2	TRBJ2-3	TRBV29-1	TGCAGCGCCCTCGGGACTAGCGGGAGTAGGGGTAGCACAGATACGCAGTATTTT	CSALGTSGSRGSTDTQYF
NA	TRBD2	TRBJ2-1	TRBV7-2	TGTGCCAGCAGCTTCGGGACTACCCATGAGCAGTTCTTC	CASSFGTTHEQFF
few	NA	TRBJ2-7	TRBV25-1	TGTGCCAGCAGCAGAATAGGTGCGGCCTACGAGCAGTACTTC	CASSRIGAAYEQYF
NA	NA	TRBJ2-2	TRBV6-6	TGTGCCAGCACCACCCGGGGAACCGGGGAGCTGTTTTTT	CASTTRGTGELFF
NA	TRBD1	TRBJ2-2	TRBV5-6	TGTGCCAGCACCGAGACAGGGTCCACCGGGGAGCTGTTTTTT	CASTETGSTGELFF
few	NA	TRBJ1-6	TRBV14	TGTGCCAGCAGCCACGACAGGAGCTCCTATAATTCACCCCTCCACTTT	CASSHDRSSYNSPLHF
NA	TRBD1	TRBJ2-7	TRBV6-5	TGTGCCAGCAGGTCAAGAGACAGGGGAAGCTACGAGCAGTACTTC	CASRSRDRGSYEQYF
once	TRBD1	TRBJ1-1	TRBV6-5	TGTGCCAGCAGTTTACGACAGGGCACTGAAGCTTTCTTT	CASSLRQGTEAFF
NA	TRBD2	TRBJ2-5	TRBV11-2	TGTGCCAGCAGCCCAAACATGGGGGGCGGGAGGGCCAAGGAGACCCAGTACTTC	CASSPNMGGGRAKETQYF
NA	NA	TRBJ2-3	TRBV2	TGTGCCAGCAGCCAAGCGGCGTTCACAGATACGCAGTATTTT	CASSQAAFTDTQYF
NA	TRBD2	TRBJ2-3	TRBV9	TGTGCCAGCAGCGTAGGCGGGGGGCTTGGCACAGATACGCAGTATTTT	CASSVGGGLGTDTQYF
NA	TRBD1	TRBJ2-1	TRBV5-5	TGTGCCAGCGACACCGGGACAGCCTACAATGAGCAGTTCTTC	CASDTGTAYNEQFF
NA	NA	TRBJ2-3	TRBV6-1	TGTGCCAGCAGTGAACAGCGGGTTGGCACAGATACGCAGTATTTT	CASSEQRVGTDTQYF
NA	TRBD2	TRBJ2-2	TRBV7-8	TGTGCCAGCAGCTCGTTAATCGGGACTACCCAGGACGGGGAGCTGTTTTTT	CASSSLIGTTQDGELFF
once	TRBD1	TRBJ1-4	TRBV5-4	TGTGCCAGCAGCTTGTTGAGGGGGCAGGGTGAAAAACTGTTTTTT	CASSLLRGQGEKLFF
once	NA	TRBJ2-2	TRBV7-5	TGTGTCAGAAGCTTAACTGGAGGGATCGACACCGGGGAGCTGTTTTTT	CVRSLTGGIDTGELFF
NA	NA	TRBJ1-2	TRBV25-1	TGTGCCAGCAGTGACGGGGGGCAGGGCCAGGGGGGCTACACCTTC	CASSDGGQGQGGYTF
NA	NA	TRBJ1-3	TRBV9	TGTGCCAGCAGCCCCTCCCCGGTCGGAAACACCATATATTTT	CASSPSPVGNTIYF
NA	NA	TRBJ2-3	TRBV19	TGTGCCAGTAGTCCCAACACAGATACGCAGTATTTT	CASSPNTDTQYF
NA	NA	TRBJ2-7	TRBV10-2	TGCGCCAGCAGTGAGTCCATCTACGAGCAGTACTTC	CASSESIYEQYF
NA	TRBD2	TRBJ2-7	TRBV9	TGTGCCAGCAGCCCTAGACTAGCGGGGGGGCTGGAGCAGTACTTC	CASSPRLAGGLEQYF
NA	NA	TRBJ1-5	TRBV11-2	TGTGCCAGCAGCTTACAGGGTTTCGATAGCAATCAGCCCCAGCATTTT	CASSLQGFDSNQPQHF